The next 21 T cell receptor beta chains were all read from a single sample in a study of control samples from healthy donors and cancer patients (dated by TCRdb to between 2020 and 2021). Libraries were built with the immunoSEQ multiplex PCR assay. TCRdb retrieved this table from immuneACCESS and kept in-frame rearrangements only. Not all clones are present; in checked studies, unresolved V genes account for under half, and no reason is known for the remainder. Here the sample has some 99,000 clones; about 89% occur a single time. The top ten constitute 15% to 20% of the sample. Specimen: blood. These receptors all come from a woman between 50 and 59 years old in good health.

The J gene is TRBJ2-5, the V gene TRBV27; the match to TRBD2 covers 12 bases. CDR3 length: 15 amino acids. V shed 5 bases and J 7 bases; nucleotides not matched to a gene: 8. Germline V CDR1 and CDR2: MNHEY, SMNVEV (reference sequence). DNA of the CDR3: TGTGCCAGCAGTCCAGACACGGGACTAGCGGGGACCCAGTACTTC. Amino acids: CASSPDTGLAGTQYF.

CDR3 coding DNA: TGTGCCTGGAGTGCATTCGGGACATTCAATGAGCAGTTCTTC. The encoded protein is CAWSAFGTFNEQFF. The chain couples TRBV30 to TRBJ2-1; TRBD1 might be the D (6 bases). The CDR3 has 14 residues. The germline V gene has CDR1 GTSNPN and CDR2 SVGIG (reference sequence). Trimming shortened V by 1 base and J by 6 bases, and 13 bases separated the two germline ends.

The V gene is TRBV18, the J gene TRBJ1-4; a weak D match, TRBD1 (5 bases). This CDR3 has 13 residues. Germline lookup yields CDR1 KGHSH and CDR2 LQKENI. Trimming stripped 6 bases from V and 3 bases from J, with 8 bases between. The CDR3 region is CASSRDANEKLFF. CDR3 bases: TGTGCCAGCTCCCGGGACGCTAATGAAAAACTGTTTTTT.

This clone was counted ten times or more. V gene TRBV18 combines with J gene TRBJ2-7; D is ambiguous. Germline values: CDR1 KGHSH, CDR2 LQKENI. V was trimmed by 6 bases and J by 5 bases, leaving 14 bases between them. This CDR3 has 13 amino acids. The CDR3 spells CASSGRSPDEQYF. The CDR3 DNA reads TGTGCCAGCTCCGGCAGGTCGCCTGACGAGCAGTACTTC.

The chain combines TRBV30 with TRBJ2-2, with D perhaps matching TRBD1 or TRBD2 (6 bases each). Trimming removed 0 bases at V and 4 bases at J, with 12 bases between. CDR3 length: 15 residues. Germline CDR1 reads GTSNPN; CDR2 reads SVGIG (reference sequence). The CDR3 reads CAWSVLGGVTGELFF. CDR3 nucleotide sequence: TGTGCCTGGAGTGTATTGGGGGGCGTCACCGGGGAGCTGTTTTTT.

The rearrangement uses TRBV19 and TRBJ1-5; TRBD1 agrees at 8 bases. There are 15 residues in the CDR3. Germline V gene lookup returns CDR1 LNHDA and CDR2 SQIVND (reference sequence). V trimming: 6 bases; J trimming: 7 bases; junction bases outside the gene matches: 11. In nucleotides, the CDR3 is TGTGCCAGTAGCCTACAGGCAGGGGGCAGGCAGCCCCAGCATTTT. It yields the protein CASSLQAGGRQPQHF.

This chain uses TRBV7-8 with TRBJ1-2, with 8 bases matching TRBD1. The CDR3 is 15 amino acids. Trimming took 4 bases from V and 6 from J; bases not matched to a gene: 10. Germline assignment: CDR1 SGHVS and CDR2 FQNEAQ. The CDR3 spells CASSYPGQEEHGYTF. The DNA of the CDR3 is TGTGCCAGCAGCTACCCGGGACAGGAAGAGCATGGCTACACCTTC.

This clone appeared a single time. The CDR3: CASSLTGKPETEAFF. DNA of the CDR3: TGTGCCAGCAGCTTAACCGGGAAGCCAGAGACTGAAGCTTTCTTT. The V and J genes are TRBV7-3 and TRBJ1-1, with unresolved D. The germline CDR1 and CDR2 sequences are SGHTA and FQGTGA. With 0 bases removed from V and 5 bases from J, the gap between germline ends came to 13 bases. The CDR3 loop spans 15 amino acids.

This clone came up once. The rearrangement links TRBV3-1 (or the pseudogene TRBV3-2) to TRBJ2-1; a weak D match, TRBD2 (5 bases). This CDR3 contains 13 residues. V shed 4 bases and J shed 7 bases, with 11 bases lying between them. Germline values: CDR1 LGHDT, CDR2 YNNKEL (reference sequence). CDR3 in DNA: TGTGCCAGCAGCCCACGGACGGGGAATGAGCAGTTCTTC. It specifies CASSPRTGNEQFF.

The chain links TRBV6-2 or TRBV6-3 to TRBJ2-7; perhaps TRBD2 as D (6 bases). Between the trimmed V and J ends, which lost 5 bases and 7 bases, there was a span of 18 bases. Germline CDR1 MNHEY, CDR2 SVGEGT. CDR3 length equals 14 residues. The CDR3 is CASSATGTPLEQYV. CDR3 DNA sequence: TGTGCCAGCAGTGCAACCGGGACTCCTCTGGAGCAGTACGTC.

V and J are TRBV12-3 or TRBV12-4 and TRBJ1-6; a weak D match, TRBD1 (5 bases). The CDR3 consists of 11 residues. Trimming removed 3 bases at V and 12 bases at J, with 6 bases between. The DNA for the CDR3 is TGTGCCAGCAGTTTGCAGGGACCCCTCCACTTT. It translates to CASSLQGPLHF.

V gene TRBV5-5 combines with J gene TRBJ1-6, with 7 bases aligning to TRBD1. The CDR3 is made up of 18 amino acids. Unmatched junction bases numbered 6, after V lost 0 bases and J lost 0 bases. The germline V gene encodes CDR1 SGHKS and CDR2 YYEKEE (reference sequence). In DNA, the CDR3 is TGTGCCAGCAGCTTGGTGTGGTCAGGGGGCTCCTATAATTCACCCCTCCACTTT. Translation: CASSLVWSGGSYNSPLHF. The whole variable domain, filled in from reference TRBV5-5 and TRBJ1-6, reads DAGVTQSPTHLIKTRGQQVTLRCSPISGHKSVSWYQQVLGQGPQFIFQYYEKEERGRGNFPDRFSARQFPNYSSELNVNALLLGDSALYLCASSLVWSGGSYNSPLHFGNGTRLTVT.

The CDR3 spells CASSLTGAFNYGYTF. CDR3 in DNA: TGTGCCAGCAGCCTTACAGGGGCCTTTAACTATGGCTACACCTTC. The chain carries TRBV4-2 and TRBJ1-2, with 7 positions matching TRBD1. This CDR3 is 15 amino acids long. J lost 1 base, V lost 4 bases, and 6 bases had no gene match. Germline CDR1 LGHNA, CDR2 YNFKEQ.

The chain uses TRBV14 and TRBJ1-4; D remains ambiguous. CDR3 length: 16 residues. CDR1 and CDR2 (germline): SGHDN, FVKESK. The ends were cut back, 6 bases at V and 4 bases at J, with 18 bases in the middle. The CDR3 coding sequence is TGTGCCAGCAGTGAGGGCTTTGACGGACTTAATGAAAAACTGTTTTTT. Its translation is CASSEGFDGLNEKLFF.

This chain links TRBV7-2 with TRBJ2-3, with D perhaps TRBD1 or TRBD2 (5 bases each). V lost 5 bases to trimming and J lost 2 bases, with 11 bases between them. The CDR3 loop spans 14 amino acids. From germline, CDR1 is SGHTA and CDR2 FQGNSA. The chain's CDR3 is CASSPWGYTDTQYF. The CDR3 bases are TGTGCCAGCAGCCCCTGGGGGTACACAGATACGCAGTATTTT.

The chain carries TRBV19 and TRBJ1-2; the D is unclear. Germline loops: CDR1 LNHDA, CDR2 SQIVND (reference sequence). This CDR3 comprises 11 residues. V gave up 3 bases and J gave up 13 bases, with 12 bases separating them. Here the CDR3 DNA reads TGTGCCAGTAGTATTTTAGGGAGCTGCACCTTC. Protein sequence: CASSILGSCTF.

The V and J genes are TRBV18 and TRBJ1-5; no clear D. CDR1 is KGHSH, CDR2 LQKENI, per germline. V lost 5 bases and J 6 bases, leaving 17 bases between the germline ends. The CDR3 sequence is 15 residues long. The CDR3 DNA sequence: TGTGCCAGCTCATCATCTTTTAACGAGGGTCAGCCCCAGCATTTT. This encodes CASSSSFNEGQPQHF. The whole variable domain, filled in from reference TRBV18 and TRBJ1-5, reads NAGVMQNPRHLVRRRGQEARLRCSPMKGHSHVYWYRQLPEEGLKFMVYLQKENIIDESGMPKERFSAEFPKEGPSILRIQQVVRGDSAAYFCASSSSFNEGQPQHFGDGTRLSIL.

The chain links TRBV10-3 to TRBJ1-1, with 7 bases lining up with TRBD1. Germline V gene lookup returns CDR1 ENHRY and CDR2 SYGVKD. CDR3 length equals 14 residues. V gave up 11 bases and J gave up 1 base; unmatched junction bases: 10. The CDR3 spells CAAAEQGKNTEAFF. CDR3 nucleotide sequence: TGTGCCGCAGCCGAACAGGGGAAGAACACTGAAGCTTTCTTT.

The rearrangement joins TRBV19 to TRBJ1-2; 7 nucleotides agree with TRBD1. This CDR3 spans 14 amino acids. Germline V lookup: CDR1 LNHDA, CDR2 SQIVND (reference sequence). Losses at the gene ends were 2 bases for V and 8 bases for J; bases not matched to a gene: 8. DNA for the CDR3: TGTGCCAGTAGTATATCAGGCAGGGGGAGAGGCTACACCTTC. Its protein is CASSISGRGRGYTF.

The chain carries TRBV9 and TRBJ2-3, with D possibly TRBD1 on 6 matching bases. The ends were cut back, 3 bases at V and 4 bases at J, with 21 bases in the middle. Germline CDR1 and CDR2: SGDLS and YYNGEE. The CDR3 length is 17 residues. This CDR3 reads CASSALPPGSGADTQYF. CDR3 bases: TGTGCCAGCAGCGCCCTCCCCCCGGGATCAGGGGCAGATACGCAGTATTTT.

The DNA for the CDR3 is TGCGCCAGCAGCCAAGCGGAAGGGAACACTGAAGCTTTCTTT. This codes for CASSQAEGNTEAFF. This chain links TRBV4-1 with TRBJ1-1; no firm D call. Per germline, CDR1 MGHRA and CDR2 YSYEKL. V was clipped by 1 base and J by 1 base, with 7 bases between them. The CDR3 has 14 residues.